Shown below are 20 T cell receptor beta chains from a single sample sequenced in a study of CD8+ T cells in alopecia areata. Treatment: oral pan-JAK inhibitor, 5-10 mg twice daily. RNA extraction and reverse transcription yielded cDNA as sequencing template. TCRdb's table, derived via immunoSEQ multiplex PCR, lists solely in-frame clones and lacks some. The data contain nearly 200,000 clones, roughly 50% of them singletons. This specimen was CD4+ T cells sorted from blood, taken at week 24, from a patient treated with tofacitinib. All receptors derive from a human donor with alopecia areata.

The V and J genes are TRBV10-3 and TRBJ2-1; 8 bases line up with TRBD2. Germline lookup yields CDR1 ENHRY and CDR2 SYGVKD. The CDR3 has 16 amino acids. V gave up 0 bases and J gave up 2 bases; unmatched junction bases: 3. CDR3 in amino acids: CAISESSGVAYNEQFF. CDR3 nucleotides: TGTGCCATCAGTGAGTCTAGCGGGGTGGCCTACAATGAGCAGTTCTTC.

The chain's CDR3 is CAWSAGQVNQPQHF. The CDR3 nucleotides are TGTGCCTGGAGTGCAGGACAGGTGAATCAGCCCCAGCATTTT. The rearrangement links TRBV30 to TRBJ1-5; 7 bases fit TRBD1. V gave up 1 base and J gave up 4 bases; unmatched junction bases: 4. There are 14 residues in the CDR3. Germline lookup yields CDR1 GTSNPN and CDR2 SVGIG (reference sequence). The whole variable domain, filled in from reference TRBV30 and TRBJ1-5, reads SQTIHQWPATLVQPVGSPLSLECTVEGTSNPNLYWYRQAAGRGLQLLFYSVGIGQISSEVPQNLSASRPQDRQFILSSKKLLLSDSGFYLCAWSAGQVNQPQHFGDGTRLSIL.

The J gene is TRBJ2-5, the V gene TRBV2; D remains ambiguous. The germline V and J ends were trimmed by 1 base and 0 bases, with 3 bases remaining between them. Per the germline V gene, CDR1 is SNHLY and CDR2 is FYNNEI. This CDR3 contains 13 residues. CDR3 coding DNA: TGTGCCAGCAGTGAAGATAACCAAGAGACCCAGTACTTC. Translating it yields CASSEDNQETQYF.

This chain uses TRBV4-1 with TRBJ2-5; D is undetermined. V was shortened by 2 bases and J by 4 bases, with 14 bases between the two germline ends. The CDR3 consists of 15 residues. Germline V gives CDR1 MGHRA, CDR2 YSYEKL. CDR3: CASSQNLLNPETQYF. Written as DNA, the CDR3 is TGCGCCAGCAGCCAAAACCTCTTGAATCCAGAGACCCAGTACTTC.

This clone came up a few times. The chain employs TRBV7-9 and TRBJ2-7; D is uncertain. Trimming removed 3 bases at V and 2 bases at J, with 8 bases between. CDR3 length: 13 amino acids. Germline V gene lookup returns CDR1 SEHNR and CDR2 FQNEAQ (reference sequence). CDR3 sequence (DNA): TGTGCCAGCAGCTTTAGTAACGCCTACGAGCAGTACTTC. As protein: CASSFSNAYEQYF.

About this clone: The sample carries other DNA sequences with the same CDR3. V gene TRBV5-1 combines with J gene TRBJ2-3, with 9 bases identical to TRBD2. Germline assignment: CDR1 SGHRS and CDR2 YFSETQ. V shed 0 bases, J shed 2 bases, and the junction held 1 base outside the gene matches. This CDR3 has 15 amino acids. For the CDR3, the DNA is TGCGCCAGCAGCTTGGCTAGCGGGATCACAGATACGCAGTATTTT. Encoded protein: CASSLASGITDTQYF.

The rearrangement links TRBV27 to TRBJ2-5, with TRBD1 matching over 11 bases. V lost 6 bases, J lost 5 bases, and 5 bases stayed unmatched. Germline V gives CDR1 MNHEY, CDR2 SMNVEV (reference sequence). The CDR3 runs 14 residues. The CDR3 here is CASRDRGRGETQYF. The CDR3 DNA follows: TGTGCCAGCAGGGACAGGGGGCGAGGGGAGACCCAGTACTTC.

The rearrangement uses TRBV2 and TRBJ2-1; 8 nucleotides agree with TRBD1. V lost 2 bases to trimming and J lost 7 bases; unmatched junction nucleotides: 7. The CDR3 spans 15 residues. Germline V gene data show CDR1 as SNHLY and CDR2 as FYNNEI. The CDR3 nucleotides read TGTGCCAGCAGTGAATGGGGACAGGTGGGAAATGAGCAGTTCTTC. Protein product: CASSEWGQVGNEQFF. The whole variable domain, filled in from reference TRBV2 and TRBJ2-1, reads EPEVTQTPSHQVTQMGQEVILRCVPISNHLYFYWYRQILGQKVEFLVSFYNNEISEKSEIFDDQFSVERPDGSNFTLKIRSTKLEDSAMYFCASSEWGQVGNEQFFGPGTRLTVL.

The gene calls are TRBV28 and TRBJ2-5; D perhaps matches TRBD1 (5 bases). The ends were cut back, 6 bases at V and 0 bases at J, with 8 bases in the middle. The length of the CDR3 is 13 residues. Germline CDR1 MDHEN, CDR2 SYDVKM. The CDR3 region has the DNA TGTGCCAGCAGAAGGGGATACCAAGAGACCCAGTACTTC. Its protein product is CASRRGYQETQYF.

This chain joins TRBV4-1 and TRBJ2-3; D ambiguous. CDR3 size: 13 residues. Trimming cost V 0 bases and J 2 bases, with 3 bases left between them. CDR1 is MGHRA, CDR2 YSYEKL, per germline. CDR3 amino acids: CASSQESTDTQYF. The CDR3 DNA sequence: TGCGCCAGCAGCCAAGAATCCACAGATACGCAGTATTTT.

The chain links TRBV7-8 to TRBJ2-1; TRBD1 is a possible D gene (6 bases). This CDR3 is built from 16 residues. Trimming cost V 0 bases and J 6 bases, with 15 bases left between them. CDR1 is SGHVS and CDR2 is FQNEAQ in the germline V gene. CDR3 residues: CASSLAVGTTPNEQFF. Written as DNA, the CDR3 is TGTGCCAGCAGCTTAGCGGTGGGGACAACCCCCAATGAGCAGTTCTTC. Complete variable domain (other parts from reference TRBV7-8 and TRBJ2-1): GAGVSQSPRYKVAKRGQDVALRCDPISGHVSLFWYQQALGQGPEFLTYFQNEAQLDKSGLPSDRFFAERPEGSVSTLKIQRTQQEDSAVYLCASSLAVGTTPNEQFFGPGTRLTVL.

This sequence joins TRBV5-4 and TRBJ1-1; no firm D call. CDR1 and CDR2 from the germline V gene are SGHNT and YYREEE (reference sequence). The CDR3 consists of 13 residues. Trimming cost V 7 bases and J 0 bases, with 10 bases left between them. CDR3 DNA: TGTGCCAGCTCTCCGAGGATGAACACTGAAGCTTTCTTT. Residues: CASSPRMNTEAFF.

The chain couples TRBV5-1 to TRBJ2-7; D tentatively fits TRBD1 or TRBD2 (5 bases each). The CDR3 consists of 15 residues. The germline V gene has CDR1 SGHRS and CDR2 YFSETQ. With 0 bases removed from V and 2 bases from J, the gap between germline ends came to 12 bases. The CDR3 loop is CASSLDGGYTYEQYF. DNA for the CDR3: TGCGCCAGCAGCTTGGATGGGGGTTACACCTACGAGCAGTACTTC.

The chain combines TRBV7-2 with TRBJ2-1; 10 nucleotides match TRBD2. V was clipped by 0 bases and J by 8 bases; unmatched bases: 7. Germline CDR1 SGHTA, CDR2 FQGNSA. There are 16 residues in the CDR3. CDR3 bases: TGTGCCAGCAGCTTAGCGCATGGGACTAGCGCCCATGAGCAGTTCTTC. This encodes CASSLAHGTSAHEQFF.

A word on this clone: This specimen includes other DNA sequences encoding the same CDR3. The V call is TRBV30, the J call TRBJ1-1; TRBD1 is a possible D gene (5 bases). CDR3 size: 13 residues. V lost 0 bases, J lost 3 bases, and 8 bases lay in between. The germline gives CDR1 GTSNPN, CDR2 SVGIG (reference sequence). The DNA of the CDR3 is TGTGCCTGGAGTGTACAAGGGGACACTGAAGCTTTCTTT. It encodes CAWSVQGDTEAFF.

As for this clone: Since the CDR3 does not end with the conserved phenylalanine or tryptophan, this likely comes from a read error. No DNA is shown, since the ends of the CDR3 on it are uncertain; the CDR3 is the one TCRdb lists. The chain uses TRBV21-1 and TRBJ1-1. TRBV21-1 is labeled a pseudogene. The CDR3 comprises 12 residues, both ends counted. CDR3 in amino acids: CASSKRGSGSGV.

This chain connects TRBV9 to TRBJ2-5; 7 nucleotides align to TRBD1. This CDR3 is built from 15 residues. CDR1 and CDR2 (germline): SGDLS, YYNGEE. J gave up 4 bases and V 1 base, and 7 bases lay outside the gene matches. The DNA of the CDR3 is TGTGCCAGCAGCGTAAGTTCAGGGGGTCGAGAGACCCAGTACTTC. Its protein product is CASSVSSGGRETQYF.

The J gene is TRBJ1-5, the V gene TRBV6-6; a weak D match, TRBD1 (5 bases). V was trimmed by 2 bases and J by 7 bases, leaving 12 bases between them. The CDR3 runs to 14 residues. Germline V CDR1 and CDR2: MNHNY, SVGAGI (reference sequence). CDR3 DNA sequence: TGTGCCAGCAGTTACGATGCAGGGAACCAGCCCCAGCATTTT. Residues: CASSYDAGNQPQHF.

The chain is built from TRBV28 and TRBJ2-7; D not certain. Germline CDR1 and CDR2: MDHEN and SYDVKM. The CDR3 sequence is 11 residues long. Deletions cut 8 bases from V and 0 bases from J, with 5 bases between. CDR3 residues: CASVSSYEQYF. CDR3 nucleotide sequence: TGTGCCAGCGTGAGCTCCTACGAGCAGTACTTC.

The chain combines TRBV27 with TRBJ2-3, with a tentative D call TRBD2 (6 bases). The CDR3 loop spans 14 amino acids. The germline gives CDR1 MNHEY, CDR2 SMNVEV (reference sequence). Deletions cut 3 bases from V and 7 bases from J, with 14 bases between. The CDR3 region has the DNA TGTGCCAGCAGTTTCTACCGGGAGCTACATACGCAGTATTTT. Translated, it gives CASSFYRELHTQYF.